This TCR beta chain was sequenced in a study of PD-L1 blockade in urothelial cancer. Whole-study context: It was in the mid-2010s that patients started atezolizumab at 1,200 mg intravenously every 3 weeks. Blood samples had a median of approximately 150,000 T cells.

The table came from immunoSEQ multiplex PCR; TCRdb's copy has only in-frame clones and leaves some out. Among about 30,000 clones listed, about 89% were seen once. Looked up from germline, CDR1 is MNHEY and CDR2 is SVGAGI. The CDR3 spans 14 residues. The sequenced sample was PBMCs, obtained around atezolizumab (anti-PD-L1) treatment. The receptor was isolated from a man aged 45-65 years with urothelial cancer. The V call is TRBV6-5, the J call TRBJ2-5, with D unresolved. The J call is uncertain, as TRBJ2-7 better fits the DNA end. CDR3 in DNA: TGTGCCAGCAGACTATATACCCGCTCATACGAGCAGTACTTC. Translating it yields CASRLYTRSYEQYF.